One sample yielded the 18 T cell receptor beta chains listed below, sequenced in a study of blood T cell repertoires in COVID-19. TCRdb keeps only in-frame clones here, not all; method: immunoSEQ multiplex PCR. The sample includes some 210,000 clones, approximately 90% of them seen just once. Source material: peripheral blood. These receptors originate from a man in his thirties or forties with acute or convalescent COVID-19.

This clone was recorded only once. The rearrangement joins TRBV7-9 to TRBJ1-6; D remains ambiguous. This CDR3 has 15 amino acids. V was pared by 1 base and J by 10 bases, with 14 bases between. From germline, CDR1 is SEHNR and CDR2 FQNEAQ (reference sequence). Here the CDR3 reads CASSLGPLGGSPLHF. In nucleotides, the CDR3 is TGTGCCAGCAGCTTAGGTCCTTTGGGAGGCTCACCCCTCCACTTT.

The chain carries TRBV3-1 (or the pseudogene TRBV3-2) and TRBJ2-3; TRBD2 matches at 14 bases. Looked up from germline, CDR1 is LGHDT and CDR2 is YNNKEL (reference sequence). This CDR3 is built from 18 residues. V dropped 4 bases and J dropped 8; count of bases not matched to a gene: 14. The CDR3 spells CASSRGTSGSNYRGTQYF. DNA for the CDR3: TGTGCCAGCAGCCGCGGGACTAGCGGGAGCAATTATAGGGGTACGCAGTATTTT.

Only one count was recorded for this clone. The V and J genes are TRBV7-8 and TRBJ2-1, with a weak D call TRBD2 (5 bases). Germline V gives CDR1 SGHVS, CDR2 FQNEAQ. V shed 4 bases and J shed 5 bases, with 9 bases lying between them. The CDR3 contains 13 residues. The CDR3 loop is CASSSGLNNEQFF. For the CDR3, the DNA is TGTGCCAGCAGCTCCGGACTGAACAATGAGCAGTTCTTC.

The CDR3, as DNA: TGTGCCAGCAGCTCCGGACAGGGGGCAAGGAATGAGCAGTTCTTC. Translating it yields CASSSGQGARNEQFF. This chain links TRBV7-9 with TRBJ2-1; 11 bases match TRBD1. The CDR3 consists of 15 residues. The germline CDR1 and CDR2 sequences are SEHNR and FQNEAQ (reference sequence). The junction had 6 bases not matched to a gene; V was cut back by 4 bases and J by 7 bases.

The J gene is TRBJ1-3, the V gene TRBV28, with 10 nucleotides matching TRBD1. Germline V lookup: CDR1 MDHEN, CDR2 SYDVKM. CDR3 size: 18 residues. Trimming took 6 bases from V and 2 from J; bases not matched to a gene: 13. CDR3 amino acids: CASRYKTTGTGAGNTIYF. The DNA for the CDR3 is TGTGCCAGCAGGTATAAAACCACCGGGACAGGGGCTGGAAACACCATATATTTT. Using reference TRBV28 and TRBJ1-3 for the parts outside the CDR3, the full variable domain is DVKVTQSSRYLVKRTGEKVFLECVQDMDHENMFWYRQDPGLGLRLIYFSYDVKMKEKGDIPEGYSVSREKKERFSLILESASTNQTSMYLCASRYKTTGTGAGNTIYFGEGSWLTVV.

The V gene is TRBV5-1, the J gene TRBJ1-3; the D gene is possibly TRBD1 (6 bases). V was pared by 4 bases and J by 4 bases, with 18 bases between. The CDR3 length is 16 residues. Germline V CDR1 and CDR2: SGHRS, YFSETQ. For the CDR3, the DNA is TGCGCCAGCAGCACCGGACAGCTAGTCAAGGGAAACACCATATATTTT. This sequence encodes CASSTGQLVKGNTIYF. Based on the CDR3 plus reference TRBV5-1 and TRBJ1-3, the full variable domain is KAGVTQTPRYLIKTRGQQVTLSCSPISGHRSVSWYQQTPGQGLQFLFEYFSETQRNKGNFPGRFSGRQFSNSRSEMNVSTLELGDSALYLCASSTGQLVKGNTIYFGEGSWLTVV.

The chain is built from TRBV5-4 and TRBJ1-2, with D maybe TRBD1 (5 bases). The V and J ends lost 2 bases and 3 bases respectively, with 8 bases between them. Germline loops: CDR1 SGHNT, CDR2 YYREEE (reference sequence). The CDR3 extends over 13 amino acids. The CDR3 bases are TGTGCCAGCAGCTTAGACAGAGACTATGGCTACACCTTC. Its protein is CASSLDRDYGYTF.

The rearrangement uses TRBV3-1 (or the pseudogene TRBV3-2) and TRBJ1-1; the match to TRBD1 covers 11 bases. Germline trimming cut 4 bases from V and 0 bases from J; bases unmatched to any gene: 4. The germline V gene encodes CDR1 LGHDT and CDR2 YNNKEL (reference sequence). The CDR3 loop spans 16 amino acids. Here the CDR3 DNA reads TGTGCCAGCAGCCCGGACAGGGGGCCGATGAACACTGAAGCTTTCTTT. This codes for CASSPDRGPMNTEAFF.

J is TRBJ1-2 and V is TRBV11-1, with a tentative D call TRBD1 (5 bases). The CDR3 is 14 amino acids. V lost 0 bases and J lost 5, with 10 bases in between. In germline, CDR1 is SGHAT, CDR2 FQDESV (reference sequence). The CDR3 is CASSLAREAYGYTF. CDR3 DNA: TGTGCCAGCAGCTTAGCCAGGGAAGCATATGGCTACACCTTC. Together with reference TRBV11-1 and TRBJ1-2, the CDR3 gives the full variable domain: EAEVAQSPRYKITEKSQAVAFWCDPISGHATLYWYRQILGQGPELLVQFQDESVVDDSQLPKDRFSAERLKGVDSTLKIQPAELGDSAMYLCASSLAREAYGYTFGSGTRLTVV.

This clone was seen just once. The genes are TRBV5-1 and TRBJ2-7; 8 nucleotides align to TRBD1. J gave up 2 bases and V 1 base, and 8 bases lay outside the gene matches. The CDR3 has 16 amino acids. The germline gives CDR1 SGHRS, CDR2 YFSETQ. CDR3 amino acids: CASSLTRQGTTYEQYF. The CDR3 DNA sequence: TGCGCCAGCAGCTTGACGAGACAGGGGACAACCTACGAGCAGTACTTC. Together with reference TRBV5-1 and TRBJ2-7, the CDR3 gives the full variable domain: KAGVTQTPRYLIKTRGQQVTLSCSPISGHRSVSWYQQTPGQGLQFLFEYFSETQRNKGNFPGRFSGRQFSNSRSEMNVSTLELGDSALYLCASSLTRQGTTYEQYFGPGTRLTVT.

J is TRBJ2-3 and V is TRBV11-2, with D maybe TRBD2 (6 bases). The CDR3 is 13 residues long. V was clipped by 4 bases and J by 10 bases, with 15 bases between them. Germline values: CDR1 SGHAT, CDR2 FQNNGV. DNA of the CDR3: TGTGCCAGCAGCTCAGAGGAGGGGCTGTCGCAGTATTTT. Residues: CASSSEEGLSQYF.

The rearrangement joins TRBV9 to TRBJ2-2, with TRBD2 matching over 12 bases. Germline loops: CDR1 SGDLS, CDR2 YYNGEE. This CDR3 has 16 amino acids. Trimming took 0 bases from V and 6 from J; bases not matched to a gene: 3. The CDR3 nucleotides are TGTGCCAGCAGCGTAGGACTAGCGGGGGATCCCGGGGAGCTGTTTTTT. This gives the protein CASSVGLAGDPGELFF. Combining the CDR3 with reference TRBV9 and TRBJ2-2 gives the whole variable domain DSGVTQTPKHLITATGQRVTLRCSPRSGDLSVYWYQQSLDQGLQFLIQYYNGEERAKGNILERFSAQQFPDLHSELNLSSLELGDSALYFCASSVGLAGDPGELFFGEGSRLTVL.

The chain recombines TRBV15 with TRBJ1-2; 7 nucleotides agree with TRBD1. V shed 3 bases, J shed 6 bases, and the junction held 10 bases outside the gene matches. CDR3 length: 15 amino acids. The germline CDR1 and CDR2 sequences are LNHNV and YYDKDF (reference sequence). The chain's CDR3 is CATSRRGTAINGYTF. Here the CDR3 DNA reads TGTGCCACCAGCAGGCGAGGGACAGCCATAAATGGCTACACCTTC.

This clone was observed a few times. V gene TRBV6-5 combines with J gene TRBJ1-6; a weak D match, TRBD1 (6 bases). V dropped 6 bases and J dropped 6 bases, with 9 bases sitting between them. The germline V gene encodes CDR1 MNHEY and CDR2 SVGAGI. The CDR3 totals 13 residues. This CDR3 reads CASRGQINSPLHF. CDR3 sequence (DNA): TGTGCCAGCAGAGGACAGATTAATTCACCCCTCCACTTT.

CDR3 protein: CASKIAGVTDTQYF. The CDR3 DNA is TGTGCCAGTAAAATAGCGGGAGTGACAGATACGCAGTATTTT. The rearrangement links TRBV28 to TRBJ2-3; 9 bases align to TRBD2. In germline, CDR1 is MDHEN, CDR2 SYDVKM. This CDR3 contains 14 residues. V gave up 9 bases and J gave up 3 bases; unmatched junction bases: 7.

The rearrangement links TRBV5-1 to TRBJ1-2; D not certain. Germline V gives CDR1 SGHRS, CDR2 YFSETQ. The V end lost 0 bases, the J end lost 3 bases, and 9 bases lay between the germline ends. The CDR3 is made up of 14 amino acids. The CDR3 DNA reads TGCGCCAGCAGCTTGGACGTCGGAGACTATGGCTACACCTTC. It translates to CASSLDVGDYGYTF.

The chain uses TRBV5-5 and TRBJ1-1; D unclear. The germline gives CDR1 SGHKS, CDR2 YYEKEE (reference sequence). Trimming cost V 4 bases and J 0 bases, with 13 bases left between them. This CDR3 spans 15 amino acids. The CDR3 DNA sequence: TGTGCCAGCAGCCAAGGAGGGAGCTTGAACACTGAAGCTTTCTTT. Its protein product is CASSQGGSLNTEAFF. Together with reference TRBV5-5 and TRBJ1-1, the CDR3 gives the full variable domain: DAGVTQSPTHLIKTRGQQVTLRCSPISGHKSVSWYQQVLGQGPQFIFQYYEKEERGRGNFPDRFSARQFPNYSSELNVNALLLGDSALYLCASSQGGSLNTEAFFGQGTRLTVV.

CDR3 region: CASSYRGAEEQFF. In nucleotides, the CDR3 is TGTGCCAGCAGTTACCGGGGGGCGGAGGAGCAGTTCTTC. This chain uses TRBV6-6 with TRBJ2-1, with D possibly TRBD2 on 7 matching bases. The CDR3 sequence is 13 residues long. Trimming took 2 bases from V and 10 from J, leaving 12 bases between them. The germline V gene encodes CDR1 MNHNY and CDR2 SVGAGI (reference sequence).